Listed below are T cell receptor beta chains from one sample, sequenced in a study of blood T cell repertoires in COVID-19. Data came from immunoSEQ multiplex PCR; TCRdb stores just in-frame clones and leaves some out. The data hold about 68,000 clones, with about 74% observed a single time. What was sequenced was peripheral blood. The receptors were sampled from a human donor in a cohort sampled during active COVID-19. CDR3s include the opening cysteine and the closing phenylalanine or tryptophan. D genes are given only for firm matches. Clone size is given for some rows only: seen once, a few or many times, or a class if the clone is expanded.

TRBV28,TRBJ1-2,TRBD1,NA,CASRTGTLTNYGYTF,TGTGCCAGCAGGACAGGGACCCTCACTAACTATGGCTACACCTTC
TRBV10-3,TRBJ2-7,NA,NA,CAISEGGGALEQYF,TGTGCCATCAGTGAGGGAGGCGGGGCCTTAGAGCAGTACTTC
TRBV4-3,TRBJ1-4,NA,NA,CASSQDRLESSQLFF,TGCGCCAGCAGCCAAGATCGGTTGGAGAGCTCACAACTGTTTTTT
TRBV7-2,TRBJ1-2,NA,NA,CASSHQGVDGYTF,TGTGCCAGCAGCCACCAAGGGGTTGATGGCTACACCTTC
TRBV7-9,TRBJ2-4,NA,many,CASSSSVAPKNIQYF,TGTGCCAGCAGCTCTTCGGTTGCGCCCAAAAACATTCAGTACTTC
TRBV27,TRBJ1-6,NA,NA,CASSSARNSPLHF,TGTGCCAGCAGTTCGGCGAGGAATTCACCCCTCCACTTT
TRBV4-1,TRBJ1-2,NA,NA,CASSQEQAINYGYTF,TGCGCCAGCAGCCAAGAACAGGCGATAAACTATGGCTACACCTTC
TRBV12-3/TRBV12-4,TRBJ2-7,NA,NA,CASSLASYQQYF,TGTGCCAGCAGTTTAGCTAGTTACCAGCAGTACTTC
TRBV6-5,TRBJ2-1,TRBD1,NA,CASSGQESYNEQFF,TGTGCCAGCAGCGGACAGGAATCCTACAATGAGCAGTTCTTC
TRBV19,TRBJ1-5,TRBD1,NA,CASSIPTGTGTNQPQHF,TGTGCCAGTAGTATTCCAACCGGGACAGGGACCAATCAGCCCCAGCATTTT
TRBV19,TRBJ1-2,NA,NA,CASSMEGRGGYTF,TGTGCCAGTAGTATGGAGGGCAGAGGCGGCTACACCTTC
TRBV7-9,TRBJ2-3,NA,NA,CASSLGLGKYF,TGTGCCAGCAGCTTAGGACTAGGGAAATATTTT
TRBV5-1,TRBJ2-1,TRBD2,NA,CASSSLVTSGSQNEQFF,TGCGCCAGCAGCTCATTGGTGACTAGCGGGAGTCAGAATGAGCAGTTCTTC
TRBV7-2,TRBJ2-4,NA,NA,CASSRDKADIQYF,TGTGCCAGCAGTCGGGACAAGGCGGACATTCAGTACTTC
TRBV15,TRBJ2-7,NA,many,CATSRADRLLSYEQYF,TGTGCCACCAGCAGAGCCGACAGGCTCCTCTCCTACGAGCAGTACTTC
TRBV10-3,TRBJ2-2,NA,NA,CAISPGTGMGYTGELFF,TGTGCCATCAGTCCCGGAACAGGGATGGGGTACACCGGGGAGCTGTTTTTT
TRBV5-4,TRBJ1-6,TRBD1,NA,CASSPGQGGNSPLHF,TGTGCCAGCAGCCCGGGACAGGGTGGGAATTCACCCCTCCACTTT
TRBV15,TRBJ2-5,NA,NA,CATSRFRRTGTPETQYF,TGTGCCACCAGCAGATTTCGGAGGACCGGTACTCCAGAGACCCAGTACTTC
TRBV7-2,TRBJ2-1,TRBD2,NA,CASSSRGEGSYEQFF,TGTGCCAGCAGTTCCCGGGGGGAGGGCTCTTATGAGCAGTTCTTC
TRBV12-3/TRBV12-4,TRBJ2-7,NA,few,CASSFRYEQYF,TGTGCCAGCAGTTTTCGCTACGAGCAGTACTTC
TRBV4-1,TRBJ2-5,NA,NA,CASSQSVHQETQYF,TGCGCCAGCAGCCAATCGGTCCACCAAGAGACCCAGTACTTC
TRBV10-1,TRBJ1-6,TRBD1,few,CASIQTGDVYNSPLHF,TGCGCCAGCATCCAGACAGGGGATGTCTATAATTCACCCCTCCACTTT
TRBV27,TRBJ2-3,TRBD2,few,CASSSHSLAGGGFSTDTQYF,TGTGCCAGCAGTTCGCACTCACTAGCGGGGGGAGGGTTTAGCACAGATACGCAGTATTTT
TRBV2,TRBJ2-7,NA,NA,CASSAGGRALSEQYF,TGTGCCAGCAGCGCTGGGGGCAGGGCCCTGAGCGAGCAGTACTTC
TRBV14,TRBJ2-1,TRBD2,NA,CASSPGLAWYNEQFF,TGTGCCAGCAGCCCGGGACTAGCGTGGTACAATGAGCAGTTCTTC
TRBV5-6,TRBJ2-7,TRBD2,NA,CASSGNGGAGEQYF,TGTGCCAGCAGCGGAAACGGGGGGGCCGGGGAGCAGTACTTC
TRBV7-8,TRBJ2-5,NA,NA,CASSLSSATTEQETQYF,TGTGCCAGCAGCTTAAGCTCGGCGACAACCGAACAAGAGACCCAGTACTTC
TRBV29-1,TRBJ2-7,NA,NA,CSAGPFAGSDEQYF,TGCAGCGCCGGTCCCTTCGCGGGCTCGGACGAGCAGTACTTC
TRBV5-1,TRBJ1-2,NA,NA,CARRDLYGYTF,TGCGCCAGGAGAGATCTCTATGGCTACACCTTC
TRBV10-3,TRBJ2-5,NA,NA,CAITRGLGETQYF,TGTGCCATCACCAGGGGTCTGGGAGAGACCCAGTACTTC
TRBV20-1,TRBJ1-2,NA,NA,CSARDFPGYTF,TGCAGTGCTAGAGATTTCCCGGGCTACACCTTC
TRBV5-1,TRBJ2-2,NA,NA,CASSLEGSLFTGELFF,TGCGCCAGCAGCTTGGAGGGGTCCCTCTTCACCGGGGAGCTGTTTTTT